The rows below give T cell receptor beta chains drawn from one sample of a study of circulating CD8 cells and anti-PD-1 response in melanoma. TCRdb processed the reads anew with MiXCR; each CDR3 protein has one entry. There are over 450 distinct CDR3 sequences in the sample; roughly 8% occur only once, and 27% lies in the top ten. Specimen: CD8+ T cells from PBMCs, collected at baseline or after one month of anti-PD-1 therapy (not recorded which). All receptors come from a human donor with melanoma. The CDR3 runs from the conserved cysteine through the conserved F or W. Each record gives: J gene, clone size, D gene, V gene, CDR3 protein, CDR3 DNA. A D gene is named only where the DNA matches it firmly. Rows give clone size only sometimes, using once, few, many, or a class for an expanded clone.

TRBJ2-3	medium-sized	NA	TRBV28	CASRWGDTQYF	TGTGCCAGCAGGTGGGGAGATACGCAGTATTTT
TRBJ2-1	medium-sized	NA	TRBV5-6	CASSLGGPHYNEQFF	TGTGCCAGCAGCTTGGGGGGACCCCACTACAATGAGCAGTTCTTC
TRBJ2-1	hyperexpanded	NA	TRBV27	CASSSTDNEQFF	TGTGCCAGCAGTTCCACAGACAATGAGCAGTTCTTC
TRBJ2-3	medium-sized	TRBD1	TRBV19	CASSMDRSSTDTQYF	TGTGCCAGTAGTATGGACAGGAGTAGCACAGATACGCAGTATTTT
TRBJ2-7	medium-sized	TRBD1	TRBV28	CASSHNRGYEQYF	TGTGCCAGCAGTCACAACAGGGGATACGAGCAGTACTTC
TRBJ2-2	large	TRBD2	TRBV27	CASSRDQRGYYTGELFF	TGTGCCAGCAGTCGGGATCAGCGGGGGTACTACACCGGGGAGCTGTTTTTT
TRBJ2-5	medium-sized	TRBD2	TRBV7-2	CASSFVRGLARETQYF	TGTGCCAGCAGTTTTGTGAGGGGACTAGCTAGGGAGACCCAGTACTTC
TRBJ2-1	NA	NA	TRBV2	CASSQFSGDNEQFF	TGCGCCAGCAGCCAATTCAGCGGCGACAATGAGCAGTTCTTC
TRBJ1-5	large	NA	TRBV19	CASSTVRGQPQHF	TGTGCCAGTAGTACCGTCAGGGGTCAGCCCCAGCATTTT
TRBJ2-5	medium-sized	TRBD2	TRBV6-6	CASSVASLRGGETQYF	TGTGCCAGCAGTGTGGCCTCTCTCCGGGGGGGAGAGACCCAGTACTTC
TRBJ1-2	medium-sized	TRBD1	TRBV12-3/TRBV12-4	CASSHRQGFNYGYTF	TGTGCCAGCAGCCACCGACAGGGTTTCAACTATGGCTACACCTTC
TRBJ1-1	large	NA	TRBV19	CASKTRRVEEAGAFF	TGTGCCAGTAAGACCCGGCGGGTCGAAGAAGCCGGAGCTTTCTTT
TRBJ2-7	few	TRBD1	TRBV27	CASSLTTGTYEQYF	TGTGCCAGCAGTTTGACGACAGGGACCTACGAGCAGTACTTC
TRBJ2-2	large	TRBD2	TRBV28	CASSRRSREGNTGELFF	TGTGCCAGCAGTCGACGGTCCCGGGAGGGAAACACCGGGGAGCTGTTTTTT
TRBJ2-2	large	TRBD2	TRBV25-1	CASGGLAGVTGELFF	TGTGCCAGCGGGGGACTAGCGGGGGTCACCGGGGAGCTGTTTTTT
TRBJ2-3	NA	NA	TRBV9	CASSVEGGGGTSTDTQYF	TGTGCCAGCAGCGTAGAGGGGGGCGGAGGGACTAGCACAGATACGCAGTATTTT
TRBJ2-7	large	TRBD1	TRBV20-1	CSARGTGLTYEQYF	TGCAGTGCTAGAGGGACAGGACTTACCTACGAGCAGTACTTC
TRBJ2-1	medium-sized	NA	TRBV14	CASSQGGRGPIYNEQFF	TGTGCCAGCAGCCAAGGCGGACGGGGGCCAATCTACAATGAGCAGTTCTTC
TRBJ2-2	large	NA	TRBV21-1	CASSKPKGPTQDTGELFF	TGTGCCAGCAGCAAGCCGAAAGGGCCCACCCAAGACACCGGGGAGCTGTTTTTT
TRBJ2-3	NA	NA	TRBV18	CASSPLGTDTQYF	TGTGCCAGCTCACCACTAGGCACAGATACGCAGTATTTT
TRBJ1-3	medium-sized	NA	TRBV28	CASGDRASGNTIYF	TGTGCCAGCGGCGACAGAGCCTCTGGAAACACCATATATTTT
TRBJ1-3	medium-sized	NA	TRBV7-9	CASSLEEGAAGNTIYF	TGTGCCAGCAGCTTAGAGGAGGGAGCGGCTGGAAACACCATATATTTT
TRBJ2-3	hyperexpanded	NA	TRBV25-1	CAGGSGNTDTQYF	TGTGCCGGAGGGAGCGGAAACACAGATACGCAGTATTTT
TRBJ1-1	few	NA	TRBV29-1	CSAGAANTEAFF	TGCAGCGCCGGAGCAGCGAACACTGAAGCTTTCTTT
TRBJ2-3	large	TRBD1	TRBV5-6	CASSLVADRDTDTQYF	TGTGCCAGCAGCTTGGTAGCGGACAGGGACACAGATACGCAGTATTTT
TRBJ2-5	medium-sized	TRBD2	TRBV6-1	CASTGRETQYF	TGTGCCAGCACCGGGAGGGAGACCCAGTACTTC
TRBJ1-2	medium-sized	NA	TRBV4-1	CASSPAAAGSNYGYTF	TGCGCCAGCAGCCCAGCAGCGGCAGGCTCTAACTATGGCTACACCTTC
TRBJ2-7	NA	TRBD1	TRBV2	CVSSGMTGRYEQYF	TGTGTCAGCAGTGGGATGACAGGGCGCTACGAGCAGTACTTC